Detailed here is one TCR beta chain. There is no known antigen for this receptor. Base quality data are lacking; no much larger clone is found one base away. The CDR3 goes from the cysteine to the phenylalanine over 13 residues. The DNA shown is the 39-base CDR3, in frame from base 1. CDR1 and CDR2 are drawn from the germline V gene (reference sequence): LGHDT, YNNKEL. The V and J ends are trimmed by 3 bases and 3 bases, leaving 6 bases between them. At one collaborating source in Seattle, patients were enrolled during active infection and were followed longitudinally through the course of disease. Whole blood was collected in K2EDTA tubes by collaborating institutions according to the institutions' own protocols. For TCRbeta analysis, collaborators shipped samples as frozen whole blood, isolated PBMCs, or DNA extracted from either of those sample types. The data derive from a study of blood T cell repertoires in COVID-19 (dated by TCRdb to 2020 to 2022). Describing the broader study: The collaborator samples originated in the United States, Italy and Spain and spanned the acute and convalescent phases of COVID-19. The material from the prospective study consisted of cDNA or gDNA derived from T cells, B-cell-depleted T cells, or PBMCs. Subjects who had been exposed to COVID-19, were actively infected with it, or had recovered from it provided the deeply sampled blood TCRbeta repertoires that made up the dataset. The repertoires were made available in a free public database intended to serve as a resource for research on the immune response to SARS-CoV-2. Samples came from the ongoing ImmuneRACE study (first 160 participants) plus 1,254 subjects from 6 global collaborators. Sample metadata almost always included a de-identified subject ID, COVID-19 status, age in years and sex. Where available, HLA class I and class II types were obtained from metadata supplied by the sample provider rather than from assay-based typing.

TCRbeta CDR3 regions were amplified from genomic DNA using the immunoSEQ Assay, a bias-controlled multiplex PCR. Regarding the original processing steps: Nucleated cell counts per sample were estimated from amplification of reference gene primers within the assay. Sequence reads were collapsed and filtered to measure the absolute abundance of every unique TCRbeta CDR3 rearrangement. For each sample, productive Simpson clonality was calculated as the square root of Simpson's diversity index over productive rearrangements. This immuneACCESS table, as held by TCRdb, lists in-frame sequences with V and J called but not all clones. Of the missing ones, under half trace to an unresolved V gene in checked studies; the others have no known cause. V and J calls and clone size are as listed in that table; D and trimming were resolved from the DNA. For this sample the table gives about 120,000 clones, of which more than 85% were detected only once. Under 4.5% of the sample rests with the top ten.

Results the study describes overall, beyond this receptor: How much clinical and demographic metadata was included differed by source and by participant, and the metadata was provided uncurated.

Sequenced material: peripheral blood. This sequence originates from a man in his sixties with COVID-19, enrolled during active disease. This chain is built from TRBV3-1 (or the pseudogene TRBV3-2) and TRBJ1-5; TRBD1 is perhaps the D gene, given 5 matching bases. This receptor has the CDR3 CASSQDNNQPQHF. The nucleotide sequence is TGTGCCAGCAGCCAGGACAACAATCAGCCCCAGCATTTT.